The entry below gives a single T cell receptor beta chain sequence along with its context. Its antigen is unknown. No per-base quality is available; no much larger clone lies one base away. This specimen comes from a study of blood T cell repertoires in COVID-19 (dated by TCRdb to the early 2020s). The study in broad terms: Collaborator samples came from the United States, Italy and Spain and covered acute and convalescent phases of COVID-19. The material from the prospective study consisted of cDNA or gDNA derived from T cells, B-cell-depleted T cells, or PBMCs. The dataset comprised deeply sampled blood TCRbeta repertoires from subjects exposed to, actively infected with, or recovered from COVID-19. The repertoires were released in a freely available public database meant as a resource for research on the immune response to SARS-CoV-2. The samples were drawn from two sources: the first 160 participants of the ongoing ImmuneRACE study, and fewer than 1,500 subjects contributed by 6 global collaborators. Sample metadata almost always included a de-identified subject ID, COVID-19 status, age in years and sex. Where HLA class I and class II types were available, the types were taken from metadata supplied by the sample provider, not from assay-based typing.

Trimming costs V 5 bases and J 4 bases, and their ends lie 23 bases apart. CDR1 is given as MNHEY and CDR2 as SMNVEV, both from the germline V gene (reference sequence). The CDR3 covers 17 residues, taking in both the cysteine and the phenylalanine. Only the CDR3 part of the read is kept: 51 bases, read in frame from the first base. Collaborating institutions collected whole blood in K2EDTA tubes following their own protocols. For TCRbeta analysis, collaborators shipped samples in one of three forms: frozen whole blood, isolated PBMCs, or DNA extracted from either of those sample types. The immunoSEQ Assay, a bias-controlled multiplex PCR, was used to amplify TCRbeta CDR3 regions from genomic DNA. In the paper's pipeline: The number of nucleated cells in each sample was estimated by amplification of reference gene primers within the assay. Sequence reads were collapsed and filtered to measure the absolute abundance of every unique TCRbeta CDR3 rearrangement. For each sample, productive Simpson clonality was calculated as the square root of Simpson's diversity index across productive rearrangements. TCRdb limited this immuneACCESS table to in-frame rearrangements with V and J called. A share of clones is missing; checked studies link under half to unresolved V genes, and the rest is unexplained. That table furnishes V, J and clone size, whereas the DNA furnished D and trimming. Here the sample has under 150,000 clones; around 83% occur a single time. The leading ten clones occupy about 5.5% of the sample.

What the research found in general, with its limitations: How much clinical and demographic metadata was included differed by source and by participant, and the metadata was provided uncurated.

The sequence joins TRBV27 to TRBJ1-2; TRBD1 is possibly the D segment (5 matching bases). The sample consisted of peripheral blood. The receptor's source is a man older than 75 with active or convalescent COVID-19. The CDR3 has the sequence CASSPIGTPSRGYGYTF. The DNA reads as follows: TGTGCCAGCAGTCCGATCGGGACTCCCTCCCGAGGCTATGGCTACACCTTC.